One TCR beta chain is described in this entry. The target antigen is unknown. The data originate from a study of T cell repertoires in cytomegalovirus infection. Looking at the study overall: Newly reported HLA-C-restricted and thoroughly characterized HLA-B-restricted CMV epitopes were employed. It can be stated that public TCR beta signatures indicated CMV infection as well as a matching HLA type.

The CDR3 is 15 amino acids. Germline V gene sequence: CDR1 LNHNV, CDR2 YYDKDF (reference sequence). Trimming removed 0 bases from V and 6 bases from J, with 12 bases in between. TCRdb re-called the reads through MiXCR, storing one row per CDR3 protein. In the table there are some 920,000 distinct CDR3 sequences, roughly 30% of which are singletons. This receptor was obtained from a human donor in good health (CMV status not recorded). Some clones in this sample may be carry-over from other donors' samples. The gene calls are TRBV15 and TRBJ1-5; D gene ambiguous. The specimen comprised cultured CD8+ T cells from PBMCs, sampled from culture after CMV antigen stimulation. This CDR3 reads CATSRDRGVGQPQHF. Here the CDR3 DNA reads TGTGCCACCAGCAGAGATCGGGGAGTAGGTCAGCCCCAGCATTTT. Together with reference TRBV15 and TRBJ1-5, the CDR3 gives the full variable domain: DAMVIQNPRYQVTQFGKPVTLSCSQTLNHNVMYWYQQKSSQAPKLLFHYYDKDFNNEADTPDNFQSRRPNTSFCFLDIRSPGLGDTAMYLCATSRDRGVGQPQHFGDGTRLSIL.